These T cell receptor beta chains were read from a single sample in a study of regulatory T cells in long-lasting Graves disease. One entry per CDR3 protein, called by TCRdb with MiXCR from the multiplex PCR reads. The table shows hundreds of thousands of distinct CDR3 sequences, with roughly 15% occurring only once. These data also featured in a second study, about T cells in Graves' hyperthyroidism and ophthalmopathy.

The sample consisted of peripheral blood mononuclear cells (PBMCs), taken at new diagnosis, from a patient treated with antithyroid drugs. The receptors here all came from a man between 18 and 29 years old with Graves disease. The CDR3 runs from the conserved cysteine through the conserved F or W. Fields, in order: clone size, J gene, D gene, V gene, CDR3 protein, CDR3 DNA. A D gene is named only where the DNA matches it firmly. Clone size, where shown, is once, few, many, or a class for clones that have expanded.

>many|TRBJ2-7|TRBD2|TRBV11-2
CASSLVRLAGGWDEQYF
TGTGCCAGCAGCTTAGTCCGGCTAGCGGGAGGGTGGGACGAGCAGTACTTC
>few|TRBJ2-5|NA|TRBV2
CASSQGNQETQYF
TGTGCCAGCAGTCAGGGCAACCAAGAGACCCAGTACTTC
>NA|TRBJ2-1|TRBD2|TRBV7-9
CASSPRTSSNYNEQFF
TGTGCCAGCAGCCCCCGGACTAGCTCTAACTACAATGAGCAGTTCTTC
>many|TRBJ1-2|NA|TRBV6-1
CASSELQGSYYGYTF
TGTGCCAGCAGTGAGTTGCAGGGTTCCTACTATGGCTACACCTTC
>NA|TRBJ2-1|NA|TRBV6-1
CASSPIRPESNEQFF
TGTGCCAGCAGTCCCATCAGACCGGAGTCCAATGAGCAGTTCTTC
>many|TRBJ2-3|NA|TRBV6-1
CASSLRDRSTDTQYF
TGTGCCAGCAGTCTCCGGGACCGGAGCACAGATACGCAGTATTTT
>few|TRBJ2-3|TRBD1|TRBV27
CASSLLGVGQGTDTQYF
TGTGCCAGCAGTTTATTGGGGGTAGGACAGGGCACAGATACGCAGTATTTT
>NA|TRBJ1-5|TRBD1|TRBV12-5
CASGLILDRGNQPQHF
TGTGCTAGTGGTTTGATCTTGGACAGGGGGAATCAGCCCCAGCATTTT
>many|TRBJ2-3|NA|TRBV28
CASNLGTPSTDTQYF
TGTGCCAGCAACCTCGGGACTCCAAGCACAGATACGCAGTATTTT
>few|TRBJ2-3|TRBD2|TRBV5-1
CASSLATSGLTDTQYF
TGCGCCAGCAGCTTGGCGACTAGCGGACTCACAGATACGCAGTATTTT
>few|TRBJ2-5|NA|TRBV20-1
CSAPEGGSYFSQYF
TGCAGTGCGCCAGAGGGAGGCAGTTATTTCTCCCAGTACTTC
>NA|TRBJ2-3|TRBD2|TRBV6-5
CASSYSLPSGRESDTQYF
TGTGCCAGCAGTTACTCGCTGCCTAGCGGGAGAGAGAGCGATACGCAGTATTTT
>many|TRBJ1-1|NA|TRBV20-1
CSAREGGTEAFF
TGCAGTGCTAGAGAAGGGGGCACTGAAGCTTTCTTT
>few|TRBJ2-7|TRBD1|TRBV28
CASGPRQGPYEQYF
TGTGCCAGCGGTCCTCGACAGGGGCCCTACGAGCAGTACTTC
>many|TRBJ2-7|NA|TRBV5-1
CASSLPSPFSAEQYF
TGCGCCAGCAGCTTGCCATCGCCATTTTCGGCCGAGCAGTACTTC
>NA|TRBJ2-5|TRBD2|TRBV9
CASSPHTGSGRETQYF
TGTGCCAGCAGCCCCCATACCGGTAGCGGGAGAGAGACCCAGTACTTC
>NA|TRBJ2-7|NA|TRBV30
CAWSRNASYYEQYF
TGTGCCTGGAGTAGGAACGCGAGCTACTACGAGCAGTACTTC
>NA|TRBJ1-2|TRBD1|TRBV20-1
CSARGGTGRNLNYGYTF
TGCAGTGCTAGAGGGGGGACAGGAAGGAACCTTAACTATGGCTACACCTTC
>NA|TRBJ2-7|NA|TRBV5-4
CASSLEGHRSYEQYF
TGTGCCAGCAGTCTGGAGGGACACCGCTCCTACGAGCAGTACTTC
>few|TRBJ2-7|NA|TRBV7-2
CASSLAVRSRWSYEQYF
TGTGCCAGCAGCTTAGCGGTTCGGTCGCGATGGTCCTACGAGCAGTACTTC
>NA|TRBJ2-2|TRBD1|TRBV7-9
CASSWTGPTGELFF
TGTGCCAGCAGCTGGACAGGGCCTACCGGGGAGCTGTTTTTT
>many|TRBJ1-1|NA|TRBV11-2
CASSVLQGSEAFF
TGTGCCAGCAGCGTACTACAGGGATCTGAAGCTTTCTTT
>many|TRBJ1-1|NA|TRBV10-3
CAISESRSGTEAFF
TGTGCCATCAGTGAGTCCCGTTCTGGGACTGAAGCTTTCTTT
>NA|TRBJ2-3|NA|TRBV29-1
CSVVSAVRTDTQYF
TGCAGCGTTGTTTCAGCGGTTCGCACAGATACGCAGTATTTT
>NA|TRBJ2-7|NA|TRBV5-6
CASGLAGGAGFHEQYF
TGTGCCAGCGGCTTGGCCGGCGGCGCGGGGTTTCACGAGCAGTACTTC
>many|TRBJ1-4|NA|TRBV18
CASSPIGGYNEKLFF
TGTGCCAGCTCACCAATCGGCGGTTATAATGAAAAACTGTTTTTT
>NA|TRBJ2-5|NA|TRBV30
CAWSVERYQETQYF
TGTGCCTGGAGTGTCGAGCGGTACCAAGAGACCCAGTACTTC
>NA|TRBJ1-1|TRBD1|TRBV5-1
CASSQGQGSVDTEAFF
TGCGCCAGCAGCCAAGGACAGGGCTCGGTTGACACTGAAGCTTTCTTT
>many|TRBJ2-7|NA|TRBV6-1
CASRGTRLASAYEQYF
TGTGCCAGCAGGGGGACGAGGCTAGCGTCGGCCTACGAGCAGTACTTC
>NA|TRBJ2-7|TRBD2|TRBV7-9
CASSLVAGVFDEQYF
TGTGCCAGCAGCTTAGTTGCGGGAGTATTCGACGAGCAGTACTTC
>many|TRBJ2-7|TRBD2|TRBV20-1
CSARVLAGPYEQYF
TGCAGTGCTAGAGTTCTAGCGGGACCTTACGAGCAGTACTTC
>many|TRBJ2-2|NA|TRBV28
CASSLYPRGRYTGELFF
TGTGCCAGCAGTTTGTACCCCCGGGGGCGCTACACCGGGGAGCTGTTTTTT
>NA|TRBJ2-7|TRBD1|TRBV25-1
CASSESKTGAYEQYF
TGTGCCAGCAGTGAATCAAAGACAGGGGCCTACGAGCAGTACTTC
>few|TRBJ2-2|NA|TRBV10-1
CASSDIVGELFF
TGCGCCAGCAGTGACATAGTCGGGGAGCTGTTTTTT
>many|TRBJ2-1|NA|TRBV7-3
CASSRVQGEQFF
TGTGCCAGCAGCAGGGTACAAGGTGAGCAGTTCTTC
>NA|TRBJ2-3|TRBD2|TRBV12-3/TRBV12-4
CVSSLSRGLAGGGADTQYF
TGTGTCAGCAGCCTAAGCAGGGGACTAGCAGGAGGTGGTGCAGATACGCAGTATTTT
>few|TRBJ2-7|NA|TRBV3-1
CASSQDSFYEQYF
TGTGCCAGCAGCCAAGACTCCTTTTACGAGCAGTACTTC
>few|TRBJ2-1|TRBD2|TRBV4-1
CASSQEGTSGQNEQFF
TGCGCCAGCAGCCAAGAAGGGACTAGCGGACAGAATGAGCAGTTCTTC
>many|TRBJ2-7|TRBD2|TRBV12-3/TRBV12-4
CASSRRVAGRGADEQYF
TGTGCCAGCAGCCGAAGGGTAGCGGGACGAGGCGCCGACGAGCAGTACTTC
>NA|TRBJ2-2|TRBD2|TRBV3-1
CASSQGLAVNTGELFF
TGTGCCAGCAGCCAAGGACTAGCGGTAAACACCGGGGAGCTGTTTTTT
>NA|TRBJ2-1|NA|TRBV30
CAWSTTAYNEQFF
TGTGCCTGGAGTACGACGGCCTACAATGAGCAGTTCTTC
>many|TRBJ2-1|TRBD2|TRBV2
CASSAGRLDEQFF
TGTGCCAGCAGTGCCGGGAGGTTAGATGAGCAGTTCTTC
>NA|TRBJ2-5|NA|TRBV13
CASSLGMYQETQYF
TGTGCCAGCAGCTTAGGGATGTACCAAGAGACCCAGTACTTC
>many|TRBJ2-5|NA|TRBV28
CASTFHAGMKTQYF
TGTGCCAGCACCTTTCACGCCGGTATGAAGACCCAGTACTTC
>few|TRBJ2-1|NA|TRBV19
CASSAFYNEQFF
TGTGCCAGTAGTGCCTTTTACAATGAGCAGTTCTTC
>many|TRBJ2-1|NA|TRBV28
CASRGTLEQFF
TGTGCCAGCAGGGGGACTTTAGAGCAGTTCTTC
>many|TRBJ2-7|NA|TRBV7-8
CASSPTGPSGEQYF
TGTGCCAGCAGTCCAACCGGACCTTCGGGGGAGCAGTACTTC
>many|TRBJ2-4|NA|TRBV30
CAWSVQGTKNIQYF
TGTGCCTGGAGTGTACAAGGGACCAAAAACATTCAGTACTTC
>few|TRBJ1-2|TRBD1|TRBV12-3/TRBV12-4
CASSLGQGAHYGYTF
TGTGCCAGCAGTTTAGGACAGGGGGCTCACTATGGCTACACCTTC
>many|TRBJ2-1|NA|TRBV20-1
CSARDLSESGNEQFF
TGCAGTGCTAGAGATCTCAGTGAGAGTGGCAATGAGCAGTTCTTC
>few|TRBJ2-7|NA|TRBV9
CASSLGGGQGSYEQYF
TGTGCCAGCAGCCTGGGGGGGGGCCAGGGCTCCTACGAGCAGTACTTC
>once|TRBJ2-5|NA|TRBV4-2
CASSQDPLREQETQYF
TGTGCCAGCAGCCAAGATCCTCTCCGGGAGCAGGAGACCCAGTACTTC
>many|TRBJ2-3|NA|TRBV10-3
CAISGTSSTDTQYF
TGTGCCATCAGTGGGACCTCTAGCACAGATACGCAGTATTTT
>many|TRBJ1-3|NA|TRBV5-1
CASRGTGSGNTIYF
TGCGCCAGCAGGGGGACCGGCTCTGGAAACACCATATATTTT